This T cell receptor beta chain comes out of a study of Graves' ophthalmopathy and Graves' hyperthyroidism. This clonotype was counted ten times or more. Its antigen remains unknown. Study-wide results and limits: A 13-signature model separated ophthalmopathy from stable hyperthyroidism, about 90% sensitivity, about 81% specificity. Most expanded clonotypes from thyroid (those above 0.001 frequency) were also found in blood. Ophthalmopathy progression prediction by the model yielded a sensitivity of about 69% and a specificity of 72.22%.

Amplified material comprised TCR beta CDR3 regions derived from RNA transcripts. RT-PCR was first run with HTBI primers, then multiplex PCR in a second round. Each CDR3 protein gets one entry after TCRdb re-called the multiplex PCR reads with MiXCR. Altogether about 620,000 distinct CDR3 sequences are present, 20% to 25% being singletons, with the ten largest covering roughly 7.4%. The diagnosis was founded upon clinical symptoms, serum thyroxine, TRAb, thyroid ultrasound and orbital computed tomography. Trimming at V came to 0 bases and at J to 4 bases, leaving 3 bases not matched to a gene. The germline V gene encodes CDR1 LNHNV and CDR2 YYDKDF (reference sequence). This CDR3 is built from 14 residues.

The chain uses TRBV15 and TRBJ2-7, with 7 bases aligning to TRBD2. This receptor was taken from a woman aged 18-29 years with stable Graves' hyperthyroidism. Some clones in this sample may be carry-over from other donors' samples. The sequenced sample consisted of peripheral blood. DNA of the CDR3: TGTGCCACCAGCAGAGACAGCGGGGCTTACGAGCAGTACTTC. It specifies CATSRDSGAYEQYF.